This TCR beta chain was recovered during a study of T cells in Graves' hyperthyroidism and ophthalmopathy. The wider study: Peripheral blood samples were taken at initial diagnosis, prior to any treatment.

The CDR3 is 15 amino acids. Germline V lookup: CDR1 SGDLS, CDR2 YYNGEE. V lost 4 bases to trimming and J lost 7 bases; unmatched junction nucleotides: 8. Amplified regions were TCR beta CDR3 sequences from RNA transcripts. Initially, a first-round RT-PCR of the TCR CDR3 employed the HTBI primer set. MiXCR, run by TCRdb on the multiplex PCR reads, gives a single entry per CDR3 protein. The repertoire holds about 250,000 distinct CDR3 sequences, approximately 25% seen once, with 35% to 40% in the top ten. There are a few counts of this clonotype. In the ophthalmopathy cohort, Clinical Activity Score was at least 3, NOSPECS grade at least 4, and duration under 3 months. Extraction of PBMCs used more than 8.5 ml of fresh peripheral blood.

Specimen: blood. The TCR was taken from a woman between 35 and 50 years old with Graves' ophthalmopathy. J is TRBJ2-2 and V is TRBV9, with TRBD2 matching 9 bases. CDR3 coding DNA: TGTGCCAGCAGCCCGGGACTAGCTTCGAACGGGGAGCTGTTTTTT. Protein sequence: CASSPGLASNGELFF.